The 9 T cell receptor beta chains in this list originate from one sample, sequenced in a study of cytomegalovirus exposure and HLA in healthy donors. Primers included in the PCR were 60 Vbeta and 13 Jbeta primers. Method: immunoSEQ multiplex PCR; TCRdb's copy keeps in-frame clones and lacks some. The table records approximately 140,000 clones, around 60% of them present only once. Sequencing was done on a sample of PBMCs. These receptors originate from a woman in her sixties or seventies in good health and CMV-seropositive.

V gene TRBV28 combines with J gene TRBJ2-7, with TRBD1 identical over 12 bases. V shed 6 bases, J shed 5 bases, and the junction held 8 bases outside the gene matches. From germline, CDR1 is MDHEN and CDR2 SYDVKM. The CDR3 spans 15 residues. The CDR3 bases are TGTGCCAGCAGATACCCGGGACAGGGGGCGGACGAGCAGTACTTC. Amino acids: CASRYPGQGADEQYF. Full variable domain (rest looked up from reference TRBV28 and TRBJ2-7): DVKVTQSSRYLVKRTGEKVFLECVQDMDHENMFWYRQDPGLGLRLIYFSYDVKMKEKGDIPEGYSVSREKKERFSLILESASTNQTSMYLCASRYPGQGADEQYFGPGTRLTVT.

This chain joins TRBV19 and TRBJ2-5; a weak D match, TRBD2 (5 bases). This CDR3 is 14 amino acids long. In germline, CDR1 is LNHDA, CDR2 SQIVND (reference sequence). V was shortened by 6 bases and J by 2 bases, with 13 bases between the two germline ends. CDR3 nucleotides: TGTGCCAGTAGCGCCGGGGAGTATCAAGAGACCCAGTACTTC. Protein sequence: CASSAGEYQETQYF.

V is TRBV7-3 and J is TRBJ1-1, with D possibly matching TRBD1 (6 bases). CDR3 length equals 16 residues. From germline, CDR1 is SGHTA and CDR2 FQGTGA. V lost 4 bases, J lost 0 bases, and 15 bases lay in between. CDR3 bases: TGTGCCAGCAGCTCCGAGACAGGAGGATTGAACACTGAAGCTTTCTTT. Protein sequence: CASSSETGGLNTEAFF.

V is TRBV19 and J is TRBJ2-1; 7 nucleotides align to TRBD2. The CDR3 is 15 amino acids. The V gene's germline CDR1 is LNHDA and CDR2 SQIVND (reference sequence). Trimming cost V 3 bases and J 3 bases; bases outside gene matches: 5. CDR3 DNA: TGTGCCAGTAGTATTAACGGCGGGGGCTACAATGAGCAGTTCTTC. Translated: CASSINGGGYNEQFF.

The J gene is TRBJ2-3, the V gene TRBV9; 12 nucleotides agree with TRBD2. J gave up 5 bases and V 4 bases, and 8 bases lay outside the gene matches. The CDR3 consists of 16 residues. Germline V gives CDR1 SGDLS, CDR2 YYNGEE. CDR3 sequence: CASSPWTSGAGDTQYF. The CDR3 bases are TGTGCCAGCAGCCCCTGGACTAGCGGGGCGGGAGATACGCAGTATTTT.

V and J are TRBV7-8 and TRBJ1-1, with a tentative D call TRBD1 (5 bases). Deletions cut 3 bases from V and 0 bases from J, with 8 bases between. Germline CDR1 reads SGHVS; CDR2 reads FQNEAQ. CDR3 length equals 14 residues. CDR3 nucleotide sequence: TGTGCCAGCAGCTTTCAGGGAATGAACACTGAAGCTTTCTTT. Translating it yields CASSFQGMNTEAFF.

This sequence joins TRBV7-2 and TRBJ2-3, with 8 bases aligning to TRBD2. This CDR3 is built from 16 residues. V was clipped by 1 base and J by 0 bases; unmatched bases: 3. Germline V gene lookup returns CDR1 SGHTA and CDR2 FQGNSA. In nucleotides, the CDR3 is TGTGCCAGCAGCTTAGTGGCTAGCGGGAGCACAGATACGCAGTATTTT. Translation: CASSLVASGSTDTQYF.

V usage is TRBV19 and J usage is TRBJ2-3, with 12 positions matching TRBD2. Germline V CDR1 and CDR2: LNHDA, SQIVND (reference sequence). The CDR3 has 14 amino acids. Trimming took 8 bases from V and 7 from J; bases not matched to a gene: 7. CDR3 nucleotide sequence: TGTGCCAGTTCTAGCGGGAGGGCCGCCCATACGCAGTATTTT. Its translation is CASSSGRAAHTQYF. The full variable domain, with the rest looked up from reference TRBV19 and TRBJ2-3, is DGGITQSPKYLFRKEGQNVTLSCEQNLNHDAMYWYRQDPGQGLRLIYYSQIVNDFQKGDIAEGYSVSREKKESFPLTVTSAQKNPTAFYLCASSSGRAAHTQYFGPGTRLTVL.

This chain joins TRBV7-2 and TRBJ2-1; TRBD2 is a possible D gene (6 bases). Trimming left V 0 bases short and J 0 bases short, with 9 bases between. Germline V CDR1 and CDR2: SGHTA, FQGNSA. The CDR3 has 16 amino acids. As DNA, the CDR3 is TGTGCCAGCAGCTTAGCTACCGGGAGCTCCTACAATGAGCAGTTCTTC. Its translation: CASSLATGSSYNEQFF.